This T cell receptor (beta chain) was obtained from a study of T cells after yellow fever vaccination. Study-level results: Abundant bulk-population clonotypes could contaminate the FACS-sorted repertoires. Subsequent to the booster, the majority of primary-vaccination clones reappeared (around 96% CD4, 70% to 90% CD8). Clonotypes shared by both compartments, CD4 and CD8, made up a small share.

With V trimmed by 3 bases and J by 5 bases, 9 bases remained unmatched. The CDR3 contains 15 residues. Looked up from germline, CDR1 is LGHNT and CDR2 is FRNRAP. UMIs were added to TCR cDNA along with a universal primer site when it was made by 5'RACE template switching. TCRdb re-called the 5' RACE reads through MiXCR, storing one row per CDR3 protein. Here the sample spans under 250,000 distinct CDR3 sequences, 3% to 3.5% being singletons. This clonotype has a handful of counts. Antigen specificity is unknown. Sequenced here: CD4+ T cells sorted from PBMCs, sampled 10 days after the yellow fever booster vaccination. This chain links TRBV12-5 with TRBJ1-2; 7 positions match TRBD1. The origin of this receptor is a man aged 18 to 29 who received the YFV17D yellow fever vaccine. The CDR3 nucleotides are TGTGCTAGTGGTTTCGAACAGGGGAAACCATATGGCTACACCTTC. Translation gives CASGFEQGKPYGYTF.